This is a list of T cell receptor beta chains from one sample in a study of blood T cell repertoires in COVID-19. Profiling relied on immunoSEQ multiplex PCR, and the TCRdb table lists in-frame clones only, not all of them. Of approximately 90,000 clones listed, about 77% are singletons. Sequenced input: peripheral blood. The receptors originated from a man aged 70-80 years with COVID-19, enrolled during active disease. The conserved cysteine and the conserved F or W are not part of the CDR3 here. Fields, in order: CDR3 protein, V gene, J gene.

CDR3: ASSFDGPRGGYT; V: TRBV5-1; J: TRBJ1-2
CDR3: ASSVGGGTLQETQY; V: TRBV9; J: TRBJ2-5
CDR3: ASSEPTGKGEQF; V: TRBV6-4; J: TRBJ2-1
CDR3: ASTITGGLTAF; V: TRBV6-5; J: TRBJ1-1
CDR3: ASTVNPGQGYEKLF; V: TRBV19; J: TRBJ1-4
CDR3: AWSRGTYEQY; V: TRBV30; J: TRBJ2-7
CDR3: SVTGDYNEQF; V: TRBV29-1; J: TRBJ2-1
CDR3: ASSMQGAVNTEAF; V: TRBV19; J: TRBJ1-1
CDR3: ASISRDRASMNTEAF; V: TRBV19; J: TRBJ1-1
CDR3: ASSGRTGGYEQY; V: TRBV5-5; J: TRBJ2-7